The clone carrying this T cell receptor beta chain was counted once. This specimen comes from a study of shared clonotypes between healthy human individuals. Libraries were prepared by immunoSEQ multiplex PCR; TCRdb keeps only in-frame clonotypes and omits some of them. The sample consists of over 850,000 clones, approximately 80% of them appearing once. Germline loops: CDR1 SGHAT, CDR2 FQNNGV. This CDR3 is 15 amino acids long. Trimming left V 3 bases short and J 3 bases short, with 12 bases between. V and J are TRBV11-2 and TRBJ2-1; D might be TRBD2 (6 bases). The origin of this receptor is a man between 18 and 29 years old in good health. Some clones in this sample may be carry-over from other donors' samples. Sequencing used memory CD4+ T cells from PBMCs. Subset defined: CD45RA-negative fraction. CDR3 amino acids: CASSLGLKGYNEQFF. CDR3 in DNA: TGTGCCAGCAGCTTGGGACTTAAAGGCTACAATGAGCAGTTCTTC.